The 10 T cell receptor beta chains presented below share a single source sample, sequenced in a study of CD8+ T cells in alopecia areata. Treatment reported: oral pan-JAK inhibitor, 5-10 mg twice daily. Extracted from the samples, RNA was reverse transcribed into cDNA to serve as the sequencing template. Only in-frame clones appear in the TCRdb table, and some are missing; sequencing was by immunoSEQ multiplex PCR. The data hold 35,000 to 45,000 clones, with roughly 92% observed a single time. Sequences were derived from CD8+ T cells sorted from blood, sampled at week 24, from a patient treated with tofacitinib. These TCRs come from a human donor with alopecia areata.

The gene calls are TRBV7-2 and TRBJ2-5, with 13 bases aligning to TRBD2. Trimming at V came to 2 bases and at J to 1 base, leaving 4 bases not matched to a gene. The CDR3 runs to 17 residues. Per germline, CDR1 SGHTA and CDR2 FQGNSA. CDR3 amino acids: CASSLYGTSGIQETQYF. DNA for the CDR3: TGTGCCAGCAGCTTATACGGGACTAGCGGGATCCAAGAGACCCAGTACTTC.

The rearrangement joins TRBV5-1 to TRBJ1-5; D not certain. Germline CDR1 is SGHRS and CDR2 is YFSETQ. Trimming removed 4 bases at V and 5 bases at J, with 10 bases between. The CDR3 loop spans 13 amino acids. The chain's CDR3 is CASSMAPDQPQHF. The CDR3 DNA follows: TGCGCCAGCAGCATGGCCCCCGATCAGCCCCAGCATTTT.

The chain is built from TRBV7-9 and TRBJ2-5; D is unresolved. The V gene lost 1 base and the J gene lost 0 bases, with 6 bases spanning the gap. In germline, CDR1 is SEHNR, CDR2 FQNEAQ (reference sequence). This CDR3 region has 14 residues. The DNA for the CDR3 is TGTGCCAGCAGCTTAGGAGCGAACCAAGAGACCCAGTACTTC. Translated: CASSLGANQETQYF.

The chain has TRBV11-2 and TRBJ2-1; 9 bases are a match to TRBD2. Germline V gene sequence: CDR1 SGHAT, CDR2 FQNNGV. This CDR3 contains 15 residues. Trimming at V came to 1 base and at J to 9 bases, leaving 7 bases not matched to a gene. The CDR3 region has the DNA TGTGCCAGCAGCTTAGTGACTAGCGGAGGTGGTGAGCAGTTCTTC. Translation gives CASSLVTSGGGEQFF.

The chain recombines TRBV29-1 with TRBJ2-1, with 8 bases fitting TRBD1. V gave up 2 bases and J gave up 10 bases; unmatched junction bases: 7. The CDR3 extends over 13 amino acids. CDR1 is SQVTM and CDR2 is ANQGSEA in the germline V gene. The CDR3 nucleotides read TGCAGCGTTGAAATGGCAGGGGGCCGAGAGCAGTTCTTC. Residues: CSVEMAGGREQFF.

This chain joins TRBV19 and TRBJ2-7, with D possibly TRBD1 on 7 matching bases. Between the trimmed V and J ends, which lost 5 bases and 3 bases, there was a span of 23 bases. Germline values: CDR1 LNHDA, CDR2 SQIVND (reference sequence). This CDR3 region has 17 residues. Written as DNA, the CDR3 is TGTGCCAGTAGTGTCCTCATATGGGGGGACAGCCACTACGAGCAGTACTTC. Its translation is CASSVLIWGDSHYEQYF.

The CDR3 coding sequence is TGTGCCAGCAGCTCCTCCGGGGGGGCGCAGGGCGAGCAGTACTTC. Protein sequence: CASSSSGGAQGEQYF. The rearrangement uses TRBV7-9 and TRBJ2-5, with 8 bases that match TRBD2. The DNA end favors TRBJ2-7, so the J call may be wrong. CDR1 is SEHNR, CDR2 FQNEAQ, per germline (reference sequence). CDR3 size: 15 residues.

This chain joins TRBV2 and TRBJ2-7, with D perhaps TRBD1 or TRBD2 (5 bases each). The CDR3 extends over 11 amino acids. Germline V CDR1 and CDR2: SNHLY, FYNNEI. V was clipped by 6 bases and J by 4 bases, with 7 bases between them. DNA for the CDR3: TGTGCCAGCAGCGAGGGGTACGAGCAGTACTTC. It is translated as CASSEGYEQYF. Looking up the rest from reference TRBV2 and TRBJ2-7 gives the full variable domain: EPEVTQTPSHQVTQMGQEVILRCVPISNHLYFYWYRQILGQKVEFLVSFYNNEISEKSEIFDDQFSVERPDGSNFTLKIRSTKLEDSAMYFCASSEGYEQYFGPGTRLTVT.

The chain links TRBV19 to TRBJ1-1; D not certain. V gave up 3 bases and J gave up 3 bases, with 14 bases separating them. Germline CDR1 and CDR2: LNHDA and SQIVND (reference sequence). The CDR3 length is 15 residues. CDR3 DNA: TGTGCCAGTAGTATTCGAAGCCCCGGTTACACTGAAGCTTTCTTT. Translated: CASSIRSPGYTEAFF.

The genes are TRBV7-2 and TRBJ2-7, with TRBD1 matching over 8 bases. The CDR3 totals 16 residues. V shed 5 bases and J 3 bases; nucleotides not matched to a gene: 12. Germline values: CDR1 SGHTA, CDR2 FQGNSA. CDR3 in amino acids: CASSGSFGQGNYEQYF. CDR3 sequence (DNA): TGTGCCAGCAGCGGATCTTTTGGACAGGGAAACTACGAGCAGTACTTC.